The sequence of this T cell receptor (beta chain) was determined in a study of blood T cell repertoires in COVID-19. Clones were read by immunoSEQ multiplex PCR, and TCRdb kept only the in-frame ones, dropping some. The table records fewer than 200,000 clones, 87% of them present only once. In germline, CDR1 is SGDLS, CDR2 YYNGEE. This CDR3 spans 13 amino acids. This TCR came from a woman in her sixties or seventies who had recovered from COVID-19. Input material: peripheral blood. The chain has TRBV9 and TRBJ1-6, with no clear D. The CDR3 protein is CASAGDYNSPLHF. The CDR3 nucleotides read TGTGCTTCTGCGGGCGACTATAATTCACCCCTCCACTTT.